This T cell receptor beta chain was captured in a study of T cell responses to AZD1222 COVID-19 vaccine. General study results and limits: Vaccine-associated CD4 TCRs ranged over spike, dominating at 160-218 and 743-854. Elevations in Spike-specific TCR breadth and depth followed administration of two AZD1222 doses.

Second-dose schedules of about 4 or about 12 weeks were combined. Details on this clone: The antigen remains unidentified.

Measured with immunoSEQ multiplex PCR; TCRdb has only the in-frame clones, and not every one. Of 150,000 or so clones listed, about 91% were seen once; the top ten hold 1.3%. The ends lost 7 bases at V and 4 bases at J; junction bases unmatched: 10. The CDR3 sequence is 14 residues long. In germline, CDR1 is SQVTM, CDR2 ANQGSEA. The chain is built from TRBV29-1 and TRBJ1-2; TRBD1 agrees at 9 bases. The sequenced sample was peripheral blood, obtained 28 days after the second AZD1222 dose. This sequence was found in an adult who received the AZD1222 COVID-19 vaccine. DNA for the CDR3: TGCAGCGCATCCGGGACAGGGTCTTTCTATGGCTACACCTTC. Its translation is CSASGTGSFYGYTF.